The 22 T cell receptor beta chains below all came from one sample that was sequenced in a study of shared clonotypes between healthy human individuals. Only in-frame clones appear in the TCRdb table, and some are missing; sequencing was by immunoSEQ multiplex PCR. The table lists more than 500,000 clones, 95% to 96% of them singletons. The sequencing input was naive CD4+ T cells sorted from blood. Subset indicated: CD45RA+ positively selected. The receptors were sampled from a woman aged 25 to 45 in good health.

V and J are TRBV19 and TRBJ1-2; the D gene is possibly TRBD1 (5 bases). V lost 5 bases to trimming and J lost 5 bases, with 15 bases between them. CDR3 size: 14 residues. CDR1 LNHDA and CDR2 SQIVND come from the germline V gene (reference sequence). The CDR3 region is CASSREGTRYGYTF. CDR3 nucleotide sequence: TGTGCCAGTAGTCGAGAGGGGACTCGTTATGGCTACACCTTC.

This rearrangement joins TRBV28 to TRBJ1-5; TRBD1 matches at 8 bases. There are 16 residues in the CDR3. Germline trimming cut 9 bases from V and 6 bases from J; bases unmatched to any gene: 16. Germline V gives CDR1 MDHEN, CDR2 SYDVKM. Written as DNA, the CDR3 is TGTGCCAGTGAACTTACAGGGGGTGGTTTAGGTCAGCCCCAGCATTTT. It translates to CASELTGGGLGQPQHF.

This clone was found once. The chain has TRBV19 and TRBJ2-7; 10 positions agree with TRBD2. The junction had 6 bases not matched to a gene; V was cut back by 3 bases and J by 7 bases. This CDR3 has 14 amino acids. Looked up from germline, CDR1 is LNHDA and CDR2 is SQIVND (reference sequence). DNA for the CDR3: TGTGCCAGTAGTATGAGCGGGAGGGCTCGGGAGCAGTACTTC. Translation gives CASSMSGRAREQYF.

The V and J genes are TRBV28 and TRBJ1-3, with D maybe TRBD1 (6 bases). CDR1 is MDHEN, CDR2 SYDVKM, per germline. CDR3 length: 15 residues. V shed 6 bases and J shed 0 bases, with 12 bases lying between them. CDR3 DNA sequence: TGTGCCAGCAGAGAGGGGGGGTACTCTGGAAACACCATATATTTT. It yields the protein CASREGGYSGNTIYF.

The V and J genes are TRBV11-3 and TRBJ2-1; 12 nucleotides match TRBD2. CDR1 SGHNT and CDR2 YENEEA come from the germline V gene. After removal of 5 bases from V and 9 bases from J, the junction contained 11 bases not matched to a gene. This CDR3 is 16 amino acids long. The chain's CDR3 is CASSGSSGRGSSEQFF. For the CDR3, the DNA is TGTGCCAGCAGCGGGTCTAGCGGGAGGGGTAGTAGTGAGCAGTTCTTC.

J is TRBJ2-3 and V is TRBV27; tentative D call: TRBD1 (6 bases). Per germline, CDR1 MNHEY and CDR2 SMNVEV (reference sequence). The V and J ends lost 6 bases and 6 bases respectively, with 16 bases between them. The CDR3 totals 14 residues. This chain's CDR3 is CASRLGGRFDTQYF. CDR3 coding DNA: TGTGCCAGCAGGCTTGGGGGCCGTTTTGATACGCAGTATTTT.

The chain has TRBV5-1 and TRBJ1-2; a weak D match, TRBD1 (6 bases). Germline lookup yields CDR1 SGHRS and CDR2 YFSETQ. CDR3 length equals 14 residues. The V end was cut by 0 bases, the J end by 4 bases, with 10 bases between. The CDR3 loop is CASSLGDISYGYTF. DNA for the CDR3: TGCGCCAGCAGCTTGGGGGACATCAGCTATGGCTACACCTTC.

The genes are TRBV5-1 and TRBJ1-2; D is uncertain. The CDR3 covers 14 residues. The V end was cut by 0 bases, the J end by 0 bases, with 6 bases between. Germline CDR1 and CDR2: SGHRS and YFSETQ. CDR3 DNA: TGCGCCAGCAGCTTGGAACAGCCTAACTATGGCTACACCTTC. Protein: CASSLEQPNYGYTF.

V usage is TRBV25-1 and J usage is TRBJ2-5; D call uncertain. Germline V gene sequence: CDR1 MGHDK, CDR2 SYGVNS. The CDR3 spans 12 residues. V lost 5 bases and J 1 base, leaving 5 bases between the germline ends. The CDR3 region is CASSQGQETQYF. In nucleotides, the CDR3 is TGTGCCAGCAGTCAAGGCCAAGAGACCCAGTACTTC.

V usage is TRBV10-3 and J usage is TRBJ1-3; 7 positions match TRBD1. J lost 0 bases, V lost 3 bases, and 5 bases had no gene match. CDR3 length: 16 residues. CDR1 is ENHRY and CDR2 is SYGVKD in the germline V gene. CDR3: CAISDPGQSSGNTIYF. In DNA form, the CDR3 reads TGTGCCATCAGTGACCCGGGACAGAGCTCTGGAAACACCATATATTTT.

The V call is TRBV5-6, the J call TRBJ2-7, with TRBD1 identical over 9 bases. V dropped 5 bases and J dropped 6; count of bases not matched to a gene: 18. This CDR3 is built from 17 residues. The V gene's germline CDR1 is SGHDT and CDR2 YYEEEE. The CDR3 DNA reads as TGTGCCAGCAGACAAGGGACAGGGAGATTGCCCCGTCCCGAGCAGTACTTC. Encoded protein: CASRQGTGRLPRPEQYF. Supplemented by reference TRBV5-6 and TRBJ2-7, the full variable domain reads DAGVTQSPTHLIKTRGQQVTLRCSPKSGHDTVSWYQQALGQGPQFIFQYYEEEERQRGNFPDRFSGHQFPNYSSELNVNALLLGDSALYLCASRQGTGRLPRPEQYFGPGTRLTVT.

The chain combines TRBV4-1 with TRBJ1-4, with D possibly matching TRBD1 (5 bases). The CDR3 length is 14 residues. V was clipped by 0 bases and J by 10 bases, with 12 bases between them. Germline V lookup: CDR1 MGHRA, CDR2 YSYEKL. The CDR3 bases are TGCGCCAGCAGCCAAGAAGGGCAGGGCGGAAAACTGTTTTTT. The encoded protein is CASSQEGQGGKLFF.

This clone was seen a single time. The chain is built from TRBV28 and TRBJ1-2; 7 bases agree with TRBD1. After removal of 5 bases from V and 3 bases from J, the junction contained 15 bases not matched to a gene. The CDR3 contains 17 residues. Per the germline V gene, CDR1 is MDHEN and CDR2 is SYDVKM. The CDR3 loop reads CASSLKTGWFPYYGYTF. The CDR3 DNA sequence: TGTGCCAGCAGTCTAAAGACAGGGTGGTTTCCCTACTATGGCTACACCTTC.

V is TRBV27 and J is TRBJ1-5, with D maybe TRBD1 (6 bases). The CDR3 has 15 amino acids. V gave up 8 bases and J gave up 5 bases, with 19 bases separating them. Germline CDR1 is MNHEY and CDR2 is SMNVEV (reference sequence). The CDR3 here is CASWGAQGSHQPQHF. The CDR3 DNA reads TGTGCCAGCTGGGGTGCACAGGGAAGCCATCAGCCCCAGCATTTT.

This clone was detected once. This chain uses TRBV5-4 with TRBJ2-3, with D possibly matching TRBD2 (5 bases). Germline V gene sequence: CDR1 SGHNT, CDR2 YYREEE (reference sequence). With 4 bases removed from V and 4 bases from J, the gap between germline ends came to 16 bases. The CDR3 has 15 residues. The CDR3 DNA follows: TGTGCCAGCAGCACCGACTACCCCCGCGCAGATACGCAGTATTTT. Its translation is CASSTDYPRADTQYF.

The chain recombines TRBV30 with TRBJ2-4; D is perhaps TRBD2 (6 bases). The CDR3 is made up of 14 amino acids. Trimming shortened V by 0 bases and J by 11 bases, and 17 bases separated the two germline ends. Per germline, CDR1 GTSNPN and CDR2 SVGIG (reference sequence). The CDR3 nucleotides read TGTGCCTGGAGTGTACTCAGGGCCGGCGGGGTTCAGTACTTC. Its protein product is CAWSVLRAGGVQYF.

This clone was observed a single time. The chain is built from TRBV5-1 and TRBJ1-1; D may be TRBD1 (6 bases). V dropped 4 bases and J dropped 0 bases, with 16 bases sitting between them. The CDR3 covers 16 residues. Germline CDR1 SGHRS, CDR2 YFSETQ. CDR3 bases: TGCGCCAGCAGCCGCCTAGGACAGCTCATGAACACTGAAGCTTTCTTT. Translating gives CASSRLGQLMNTEAFF.

The chain joins TRBV11-2 to TRBJ2-7; tentative D call: TRBD1 (6 bases). In germline, CDR1 is SGHAT, CDR2 FQNNGV. V dropped 5 bases and J dropped 2 bases, with 22 bases sitting between them. The CDR3 has 17 amino acids. CDR3: CASSPDRPLMRAYEQYF. In nucleotides, the CDR3 is TGTGCCAGCAGCCCCGACAGGCCCCTAATGAGGGCCTACGAGCAGTACTTC. Together with reference TRBV11-2 and TRBJ2-7, the CDR3 gives the full variable domain: EAGVAQSPRYKIIEKRQSVAFWCNPISGHATLYWYQQILGQGPKLLIQFQNNGVVDDSQLPKDRFSAERLKGVDSTLKIQPAKLEDSAVYLCASSPDRPLMRAYEQYFGPGTRLTVT.

The chain uses TRBV28 and TRBJ2-2, with D unresolved. Trimming stripped 10 bases from V and 5 bases from J, with 20 bases between. The CDR3 has 15 amino acids. Germline CDR1 reads MDHEN; CDR2 reads SYDVKM. CDR3 region: CATAEPLSGTGELFF. Written as DNA, the CDR3 is TGTGCCACCGCGGAGCCGCTCTCTGGGACCGGGGAGCTGTTTTTT.

The V call is TRBV6-5, the J call TRBJ2-7; TRBD1 matches at 7 bases. CDR1 and CDR2 from the germline V gene are MNHEY and SVGAGI. This CDR3 has 13 amino acids. V dropped 4 bases and J dropped 3; count of bases not matched to a gene: 3. CDR3 sequence (DNA): TGTGCCAGCAGTTCGGGACAGAACTACGAGCAGTACTTC. This sequence encodes CASSSGQNYEQYF.

This clone was seen a single time. The J gene is TRBJ1-5, the V gene TRBV7-6; D gene uncertain. Trimming took off 0 bases at V and 2 bases at J, with 14 bases between the two ends. Germline CDR1 reads SGHVS; CDR2 reads FNYEAQ. The CDR3 runs to 17 residues. CDR3 sequence reads: CASSLASVGLGNQPQHF. The CDR3 nucleotides read TGTGCCAGCAGCTTAGCGAGTGTAGGATTAGGCAATCAGCCCCAGCATTTT.

This clone has a handful of counts. The rearrangement uses TRBV5-1 and TRBJ1-1, with 7 nucleotides matching TRBD1. V lost 8 bases, J lost 1 base, and 8 bases stayed unmatched. The CDR3 is 14 amino acids. Germline CDR1 reads SGHRS; CDR2 reads YFSETQ. The CDR3 is CASSVRDRNTEAFF. The CDR3 region has the DNA TGCGCCAGTAGCGTACGGGACAGGAACACTGAAGCTTTCTTT.